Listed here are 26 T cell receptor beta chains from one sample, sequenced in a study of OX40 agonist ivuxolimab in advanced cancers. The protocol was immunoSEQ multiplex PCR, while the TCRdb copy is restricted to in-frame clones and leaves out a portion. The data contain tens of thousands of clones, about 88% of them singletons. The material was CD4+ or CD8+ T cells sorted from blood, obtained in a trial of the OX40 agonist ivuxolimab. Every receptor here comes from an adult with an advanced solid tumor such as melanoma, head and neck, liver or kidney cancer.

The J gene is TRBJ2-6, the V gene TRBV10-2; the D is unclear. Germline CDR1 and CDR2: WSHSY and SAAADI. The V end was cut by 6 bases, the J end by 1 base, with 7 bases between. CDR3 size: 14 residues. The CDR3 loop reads CASSRQSGANVLTF. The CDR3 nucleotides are TGCGCCAGCAGCCGACAATCTGGGGCCAACGTCCTGACTTTC.

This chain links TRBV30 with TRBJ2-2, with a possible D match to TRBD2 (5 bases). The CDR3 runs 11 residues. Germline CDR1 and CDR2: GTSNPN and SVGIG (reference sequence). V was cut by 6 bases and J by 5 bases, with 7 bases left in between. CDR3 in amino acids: CACRRTGELFF. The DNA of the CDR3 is TGTGCCTGCAGGAGGACCGGGGAGCTGTTTTTT.

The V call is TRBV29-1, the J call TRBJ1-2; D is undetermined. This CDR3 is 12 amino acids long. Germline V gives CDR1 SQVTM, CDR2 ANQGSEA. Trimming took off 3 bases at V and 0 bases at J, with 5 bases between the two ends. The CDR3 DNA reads TGCAGCGTTGAGTTAGCTAACTATGGCTACACCTTC. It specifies CSVELANYGYTF.

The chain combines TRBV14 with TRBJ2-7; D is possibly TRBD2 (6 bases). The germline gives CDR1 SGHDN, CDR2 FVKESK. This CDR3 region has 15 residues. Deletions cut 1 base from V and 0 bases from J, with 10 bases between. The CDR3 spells CASSQGAGFSYEQYF. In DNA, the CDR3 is TGTGCCAGCAGCCAAGGAGCGGGCTTCTCCTACGAGCAGTACTTC.

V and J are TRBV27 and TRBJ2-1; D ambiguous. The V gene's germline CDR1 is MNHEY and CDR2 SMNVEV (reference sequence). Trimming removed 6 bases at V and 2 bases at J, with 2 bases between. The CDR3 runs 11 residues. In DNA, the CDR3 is TGTGCCAGCAGGGCCTACAATGAGCAGTTCTTC. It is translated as CASRAYNEQFF.

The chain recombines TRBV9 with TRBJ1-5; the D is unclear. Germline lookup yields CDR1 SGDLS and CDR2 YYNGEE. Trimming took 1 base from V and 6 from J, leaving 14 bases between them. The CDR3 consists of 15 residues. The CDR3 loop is CASSVSGPLGQPQHF. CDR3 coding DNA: TGTGCCAGCAGCGTATCAGGCCCACTCGGTCAGCCCCAGCATTTT.

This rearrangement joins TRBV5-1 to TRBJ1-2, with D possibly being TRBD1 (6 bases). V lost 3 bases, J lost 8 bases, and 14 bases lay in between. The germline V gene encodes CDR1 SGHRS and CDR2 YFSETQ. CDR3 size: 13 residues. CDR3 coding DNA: TGCGCCAGCAGCTCCCGGACAGCCGGAGGCTACACCTTC. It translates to CASSSRTAGGYTF.

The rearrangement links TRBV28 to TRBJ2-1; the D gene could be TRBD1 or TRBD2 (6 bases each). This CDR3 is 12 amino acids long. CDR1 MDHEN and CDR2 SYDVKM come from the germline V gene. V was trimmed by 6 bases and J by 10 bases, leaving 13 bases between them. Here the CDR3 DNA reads TGTGCCAGCAGGCCGTGGGGGGCAGAGCAGTTCTTC. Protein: CASRPWGAEQFF.

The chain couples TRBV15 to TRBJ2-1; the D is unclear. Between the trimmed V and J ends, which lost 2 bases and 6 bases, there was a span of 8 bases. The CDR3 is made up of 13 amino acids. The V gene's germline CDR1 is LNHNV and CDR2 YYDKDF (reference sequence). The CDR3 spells CATSRLVSNEQFF. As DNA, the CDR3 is TGTGCCACCAGCAGACTAGTTTCCAATGAGCAGTTCTTC. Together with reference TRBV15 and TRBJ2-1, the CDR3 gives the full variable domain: DAMVIQNPRYQVTQFGKPVTLSCSQTLNHNVMYWYQQKSSQAPKLLFHYYDKDFNNEADTPDNFQSRRPNTSFCFLDIRSPGLGDTAMYLCATSRLVSNEQFFGPGTRLTVL.

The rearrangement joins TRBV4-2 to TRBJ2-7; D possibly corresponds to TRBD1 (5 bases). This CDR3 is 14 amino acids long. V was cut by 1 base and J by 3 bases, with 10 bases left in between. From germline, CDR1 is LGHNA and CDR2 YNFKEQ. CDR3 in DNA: TGTGCCAGCAGCCAAGTCGGACAAGACTACGAGCAGTACTTC. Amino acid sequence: CASSQVGQDYEQYF.

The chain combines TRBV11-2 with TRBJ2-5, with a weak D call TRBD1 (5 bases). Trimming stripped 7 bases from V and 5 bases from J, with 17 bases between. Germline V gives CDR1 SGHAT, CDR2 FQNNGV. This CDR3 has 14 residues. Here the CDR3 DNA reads TGTGCCAGCACCCTAGTCGGCAGGGATGAGACCCAGTACTTC. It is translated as CASTLVGRDETQYF. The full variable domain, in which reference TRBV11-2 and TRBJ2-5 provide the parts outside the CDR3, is EAGVAQSPRYKIIEKRQSVAFWCNPISGHATLYWYQQILGQGPKLLIQFQNNGVVDDSQLPKDRFSAERLKGVDSTLKIQPAKLEDSAVYLCASTLVGRDETQYFGPGTRLLVL.

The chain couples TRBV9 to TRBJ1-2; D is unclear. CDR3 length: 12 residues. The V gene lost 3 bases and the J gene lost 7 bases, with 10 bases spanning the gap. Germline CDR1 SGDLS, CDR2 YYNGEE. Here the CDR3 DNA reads TGTGCCAGCAGCGCCGAGGTTGGTGGCTACACCTTC. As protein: CASSAEVGGYTF. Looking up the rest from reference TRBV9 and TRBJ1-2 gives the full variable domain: DSGVTQTPKHLITATGQRVTLRCSPRSGDLSVYWYQQSLDQGLQFLIQYYNGEERAKGNILERFSAQQFPDLHSELNLSSLELGDSALYFCASSAEVGGYTFGSGTRLTVV.

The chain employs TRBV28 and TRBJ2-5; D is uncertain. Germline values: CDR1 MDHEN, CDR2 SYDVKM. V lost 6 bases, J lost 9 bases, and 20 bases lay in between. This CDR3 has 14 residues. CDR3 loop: CASRQALQTRPQYF. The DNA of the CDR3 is TGTGCCAGCAGGCAGGCCCTTCAAACGCGGCCCCAGTACTTC.

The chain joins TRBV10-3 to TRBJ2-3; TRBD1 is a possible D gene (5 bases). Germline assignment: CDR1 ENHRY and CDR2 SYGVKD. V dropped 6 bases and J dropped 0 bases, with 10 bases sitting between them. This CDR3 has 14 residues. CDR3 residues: CAIRARASTDTQYF. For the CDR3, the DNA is TGTGCCATCAGAGCCAGGGCTAGCACAGATACGCAGTATTTT.

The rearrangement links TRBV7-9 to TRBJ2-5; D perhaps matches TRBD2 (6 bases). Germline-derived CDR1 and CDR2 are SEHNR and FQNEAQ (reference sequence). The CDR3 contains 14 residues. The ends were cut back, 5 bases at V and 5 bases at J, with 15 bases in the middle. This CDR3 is CASSPTEGTETQYF. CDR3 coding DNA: TGTGCCAGCAGCCCGACGGAGGGGACGGAGACCCAGTACTTC.

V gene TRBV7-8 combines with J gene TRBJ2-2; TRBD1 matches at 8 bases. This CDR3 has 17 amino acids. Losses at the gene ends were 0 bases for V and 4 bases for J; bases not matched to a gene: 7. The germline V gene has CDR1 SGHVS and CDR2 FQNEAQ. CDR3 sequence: CASSLASDRVSTGELFF. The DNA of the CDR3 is TGTGCCAGCAGCTTAGCTTCGGACAGGGTTAGCACCGGGGAGCTGTTTTTT.

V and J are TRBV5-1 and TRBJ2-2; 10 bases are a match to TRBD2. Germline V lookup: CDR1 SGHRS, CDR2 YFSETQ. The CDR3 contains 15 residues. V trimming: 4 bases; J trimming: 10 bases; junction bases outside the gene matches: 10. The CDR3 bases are TGCGCCAGCAGCCTCGGGACTAGCGTTAGACAGGAGCTGTTTTTT. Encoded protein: CASSLGTSVRQELFF.

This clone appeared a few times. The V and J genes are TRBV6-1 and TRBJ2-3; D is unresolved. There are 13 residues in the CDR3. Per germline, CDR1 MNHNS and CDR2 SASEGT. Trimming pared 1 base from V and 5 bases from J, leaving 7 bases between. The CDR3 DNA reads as TGTGCCAGCAGTGAAGGTTGGGAAGATACGCAGTATTTT. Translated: CASSEGWEDTQYF.

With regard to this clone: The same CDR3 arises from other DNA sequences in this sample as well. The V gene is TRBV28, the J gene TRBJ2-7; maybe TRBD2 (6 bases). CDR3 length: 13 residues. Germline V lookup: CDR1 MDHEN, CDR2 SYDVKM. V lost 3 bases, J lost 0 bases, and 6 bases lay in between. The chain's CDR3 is CASSLGGSYEQYF. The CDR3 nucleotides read TGTGCCAGCAGTTTGGGGGGCTCCTACGAGCAGTACTTC. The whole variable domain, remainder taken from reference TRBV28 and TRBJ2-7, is DVKVTQSSRYLVKRTGEKVFLECVQDMDHENMFWYRQDPGLGLRLIYFSYDVKMKEKGDIPEGYSVSREKKERFSLILESASTNQTSMYLCASSLGGSYEQYFGPGTRLTVT.

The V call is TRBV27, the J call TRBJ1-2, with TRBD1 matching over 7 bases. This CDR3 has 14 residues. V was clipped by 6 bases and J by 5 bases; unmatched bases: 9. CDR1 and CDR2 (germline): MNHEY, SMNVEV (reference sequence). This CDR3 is CASSRTGQFYGYTF. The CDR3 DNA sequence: TGTGCCAGCAGCCGGACAGGCCAGTTTTATGGCTACACCTTC.

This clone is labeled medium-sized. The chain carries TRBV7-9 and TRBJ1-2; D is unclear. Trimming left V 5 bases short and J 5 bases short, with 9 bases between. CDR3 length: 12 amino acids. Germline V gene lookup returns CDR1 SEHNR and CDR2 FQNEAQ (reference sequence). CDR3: CASSRWEYGYTF. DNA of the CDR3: TGTGCCAGCAGCAGATGGGAGTATGGCTACACCTTC.

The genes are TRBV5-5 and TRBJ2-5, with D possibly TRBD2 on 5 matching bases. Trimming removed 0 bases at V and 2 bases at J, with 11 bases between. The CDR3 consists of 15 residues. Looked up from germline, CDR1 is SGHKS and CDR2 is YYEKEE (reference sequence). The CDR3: CASSLGEGRQETQYF. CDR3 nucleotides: TGTGCCAGCAGCTTGGGTGAGGGCAGACAAGAGACCCAGTACTTC.

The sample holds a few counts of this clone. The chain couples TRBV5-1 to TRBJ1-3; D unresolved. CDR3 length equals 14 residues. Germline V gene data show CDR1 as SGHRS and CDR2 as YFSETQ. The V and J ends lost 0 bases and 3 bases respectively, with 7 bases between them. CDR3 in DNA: TGCGCCAGCAGCTTGGGGGATGATGGAAACACCATATATTTT. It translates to CASSLGDDGNTIYF.

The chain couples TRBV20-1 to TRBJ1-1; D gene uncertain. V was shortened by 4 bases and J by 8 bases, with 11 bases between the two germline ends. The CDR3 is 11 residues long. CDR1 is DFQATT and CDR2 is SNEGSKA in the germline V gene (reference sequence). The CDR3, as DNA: TGCAGTGCTAAGGACGTAAGGGAAGCTTTCTTT. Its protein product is CSAKDVREAFF.

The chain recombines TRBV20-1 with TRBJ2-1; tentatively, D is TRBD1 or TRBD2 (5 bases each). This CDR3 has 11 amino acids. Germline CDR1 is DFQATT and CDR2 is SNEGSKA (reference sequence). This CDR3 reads CSGTEYNEQFF. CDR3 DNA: TGCAGCGGGACCGAATACAATGAGCAGTTCTTC.

CDR3: CASSSSGLSTDTQYF. CDR3 DNA: TGCGCCAGCAGCTCCTCGGGCCTTAGCACAGATACGCAGTATTTT. The chain links TRBV5-1 to TRBJ2-3; D remains unclear. The V end was cut by 3 bases, the J end by 0 bases, with 11 bases between. Germline values: CDR1 SGHRS, CDR2 YFSETQ. The CDR3 spans 15 residues.